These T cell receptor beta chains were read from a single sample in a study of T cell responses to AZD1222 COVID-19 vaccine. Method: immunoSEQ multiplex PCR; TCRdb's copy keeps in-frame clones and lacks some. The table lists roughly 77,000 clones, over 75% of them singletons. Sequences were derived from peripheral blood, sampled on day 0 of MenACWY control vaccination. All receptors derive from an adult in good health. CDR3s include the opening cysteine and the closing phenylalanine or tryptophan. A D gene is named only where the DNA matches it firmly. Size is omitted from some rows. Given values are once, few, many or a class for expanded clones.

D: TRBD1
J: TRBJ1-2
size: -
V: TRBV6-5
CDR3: CASRSTGDRNYGYTF
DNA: TGTGCCAGCAGATCGACAGGGGATAGAAACTATGGCTACACCTTC

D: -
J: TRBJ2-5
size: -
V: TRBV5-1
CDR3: CASSLSRGAIQETQYF
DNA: TGCGCCAGCAGCTTGAGTCGGGGGGCTATCCAAGAGACCCAGTACTTC

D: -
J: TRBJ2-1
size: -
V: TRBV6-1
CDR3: CASSVRNNEQFF
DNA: TGTGCCAGCAGTGTTAGGAACAATGAGCAGTTCTTC

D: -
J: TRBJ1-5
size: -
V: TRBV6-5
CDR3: CASSYSDLSNQPQHF
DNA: TGTGCCAGCAGTTACTCGGACCTTAGCAATCAGCCCCAGCATTTT

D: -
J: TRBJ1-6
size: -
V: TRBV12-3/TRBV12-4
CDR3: CASRGPYNSPLHF
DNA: TGTGCCAGCAGAGGTCCCTATAATTCACCCCTCCACTTT

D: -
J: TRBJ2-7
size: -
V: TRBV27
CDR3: CASSLRLGGYEQYF
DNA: TGTGCCAGCAGTTTAAGGCTAGGTGGATACGAGCAGTACTTC

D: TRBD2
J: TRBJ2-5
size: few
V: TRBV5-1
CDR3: CASSLGLAGGETQYF
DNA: TGCGCCAGCAGCTTGGGACTAGCGGGGGGAGAGACCCAGTACTTC

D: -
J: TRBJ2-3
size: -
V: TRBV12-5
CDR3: CASGLALSGRERGTDTQYF
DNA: TGTGCTAGTGGTTTGGCCCTCTCGGGCAGGGAAAGAGGCACAGATACGCAGTATTTT

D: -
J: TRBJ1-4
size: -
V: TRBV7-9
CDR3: CASSLGTGGATNEKLFF
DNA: TGTGCCAGCAGCCTGGGGACGGGAGGCGCAACTAATGAAAAACTGTTTTTT

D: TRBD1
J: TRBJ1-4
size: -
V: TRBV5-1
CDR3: CASGTGSSNEKLFF
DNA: TGCGCCAGCGGGACAGGGAGTTCTAATGAAAAACTGTTTTTT

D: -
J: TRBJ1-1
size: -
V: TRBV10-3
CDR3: CAIRRGSDAEAFF
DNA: TGTGCCATCAGGAGGGGGTCGGACGCTGAAGCTTTCTTT

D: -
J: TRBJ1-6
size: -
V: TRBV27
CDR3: CASSSPGPPGTPLHF
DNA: TGTGCCAGCAGTTCACCGGGACCTCCCGGGACACCCCTCCACTTT